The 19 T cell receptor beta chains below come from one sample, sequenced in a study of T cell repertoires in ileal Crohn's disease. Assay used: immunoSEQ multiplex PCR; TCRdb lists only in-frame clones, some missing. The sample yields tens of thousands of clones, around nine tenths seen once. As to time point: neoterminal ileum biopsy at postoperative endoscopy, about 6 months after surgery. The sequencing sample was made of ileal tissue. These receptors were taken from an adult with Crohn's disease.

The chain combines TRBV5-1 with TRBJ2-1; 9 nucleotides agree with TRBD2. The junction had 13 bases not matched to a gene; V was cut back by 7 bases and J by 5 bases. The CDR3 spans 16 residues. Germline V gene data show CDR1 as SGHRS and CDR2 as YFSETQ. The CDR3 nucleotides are TGCGCCAGCTCCGTCTTCTCGCTAGCGGGGCACAATGAGCAGTTCTTC. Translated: CASSVFSLAGHNEQFF.

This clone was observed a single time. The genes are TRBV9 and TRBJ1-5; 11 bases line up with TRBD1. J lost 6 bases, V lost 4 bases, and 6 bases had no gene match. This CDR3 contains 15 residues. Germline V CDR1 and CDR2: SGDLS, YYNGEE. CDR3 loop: CASSLGQGGSQPQHF. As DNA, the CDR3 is TGTGCCAGCAGCCTGGGACAGGGGGGGAGTCAGCCCCAGCATTTT.

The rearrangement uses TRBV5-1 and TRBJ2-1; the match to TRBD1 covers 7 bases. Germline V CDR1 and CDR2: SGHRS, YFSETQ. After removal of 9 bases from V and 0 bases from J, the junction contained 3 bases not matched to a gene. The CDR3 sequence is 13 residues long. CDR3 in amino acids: CATRQGSYNEQFF. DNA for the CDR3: TGCGCCACCCGACAGGGCTCCTACAATGAGCAGTTCTTC.

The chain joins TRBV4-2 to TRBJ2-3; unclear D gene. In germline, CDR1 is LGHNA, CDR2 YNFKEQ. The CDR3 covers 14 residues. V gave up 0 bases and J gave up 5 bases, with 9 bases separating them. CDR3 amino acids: CASSQEPREDTQYF. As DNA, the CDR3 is TGTGCCAGCAGCCAAGAGCCCCGAGAAGATACGCAGTATTTT.

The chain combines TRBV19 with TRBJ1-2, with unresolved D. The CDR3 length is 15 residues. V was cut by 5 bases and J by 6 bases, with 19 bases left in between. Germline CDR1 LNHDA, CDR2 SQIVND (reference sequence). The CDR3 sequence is CASSPYFTPVDGYTF. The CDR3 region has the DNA TGTGCCAGTAGTCCTTATTTCACCCCGGTGGATGGCTACACCTTC.

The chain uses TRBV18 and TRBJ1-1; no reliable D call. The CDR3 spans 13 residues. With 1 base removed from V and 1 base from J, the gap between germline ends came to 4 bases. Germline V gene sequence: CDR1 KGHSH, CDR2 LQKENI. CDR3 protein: CASSPQRNTEAFF. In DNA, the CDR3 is TGTGCCAGCTCACCACAGCGGAACACTGAAGCTTTCTTT. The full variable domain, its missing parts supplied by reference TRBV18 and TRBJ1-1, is NAGVMQNPRHLVRRRGQEARLRCSPMKGHSHVYWYRQLPEEGLKFMVYLQKENIIDESGMPKERFSAEFPKEGPSILRIQQVVRGDSAAYFCASSPQRNTEAFFGQGTRLTVV.

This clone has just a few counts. For the CDR3, the DNA is TGTGCCAGCAGTGAAGGTGTGGGGCCGAATTCACCCCTCCACTTT. As protein: CASSEGVGPNSPLHF. The rearrangement uses TRBV6-1 and TRBJ1-6, with D tentatively TRBD1 (5 bases). The CDR3 contains 15 residues. Germline V CDR1 and CDR2: MNHNS, SASEGT. V dropped 1 base and J dropped 7 bases, with 11 bases sitting between them.

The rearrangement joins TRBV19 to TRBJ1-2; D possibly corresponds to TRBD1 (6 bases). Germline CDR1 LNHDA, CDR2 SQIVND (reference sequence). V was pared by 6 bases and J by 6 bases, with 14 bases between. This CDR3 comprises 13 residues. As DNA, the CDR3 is TGTGCCAGTAGAGACAGGCTTAGCGATGGCTACACCTTC. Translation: CASRDRLSDGYTF.

CDR3 nucleotide sequence: TGTGCCAGCAGCGCGGCTAGCGGGGGGACTAAAAACATTCAGTACTTC. Encoded protein: CASSAASGGTKNIQYF. V usage is TRBV9 and J usage is TRBJ2-4, with 11 bases that match TRBD2. The J segment lost 4 bases and the V segment lost 3 bases, leaving 6 bases of the junction unmatched. CDR1 is SGDLS and CDR2 is YYNGEE in the germline V gene. This CDR3 has 16 residues.

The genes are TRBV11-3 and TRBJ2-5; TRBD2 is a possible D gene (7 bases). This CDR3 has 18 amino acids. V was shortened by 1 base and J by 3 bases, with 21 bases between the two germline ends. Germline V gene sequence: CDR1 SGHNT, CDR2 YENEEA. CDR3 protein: CASSLGSRGAWDEETQYF. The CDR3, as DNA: TGTGCCAGCAGCTTAGGGTCTCGGGGGGCCTGGGATGAAGAGACCCAGTACTTC. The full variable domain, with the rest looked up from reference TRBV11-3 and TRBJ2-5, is EAGVVQSPRYKIIEKKQPVAFWCNPISGHNTLYWYLQNLGQGPELLIRYENEEAVDDSQLPKDRFSAERLKGVDSTLKIQPAELGDSAVYLCASSLGSRGAWDEETQYFGPGTRLLVL.

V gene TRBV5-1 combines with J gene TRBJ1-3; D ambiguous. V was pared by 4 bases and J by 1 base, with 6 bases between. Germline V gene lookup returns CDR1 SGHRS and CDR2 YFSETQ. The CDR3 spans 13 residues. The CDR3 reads CASSAGSGNTIYF. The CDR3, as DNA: TGCGCCAGCAGCGCGGGATCTGGAAACACCATATATTTT.

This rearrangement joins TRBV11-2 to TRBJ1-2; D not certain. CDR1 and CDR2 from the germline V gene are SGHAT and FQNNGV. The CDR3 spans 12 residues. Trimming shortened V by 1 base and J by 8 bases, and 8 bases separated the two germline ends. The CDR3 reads CASSLVSLGYTF. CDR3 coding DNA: TGTGCCAGCAGCTTAGTGTCGTTGGGCTACACCTTC. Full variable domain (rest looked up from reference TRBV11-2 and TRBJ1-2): EAGVAQSPRYKIIEKRQSVAFWCNPISGHATLYWYQQILGQGPKLLIQFQNNGVVDDSQLPKDRFSAERLKGVDSTLKIQPAKLEDSAVYLCASSLVSLGYTFGSGTRLTVV.

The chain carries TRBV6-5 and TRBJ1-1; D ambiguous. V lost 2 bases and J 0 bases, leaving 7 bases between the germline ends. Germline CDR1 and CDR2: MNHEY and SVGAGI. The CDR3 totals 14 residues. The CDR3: CASSYGQLNTEAFF. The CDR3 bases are TGTGCCAGCAGTTACGGGCAGCTGAACACTGAAGCTTTCTTT.

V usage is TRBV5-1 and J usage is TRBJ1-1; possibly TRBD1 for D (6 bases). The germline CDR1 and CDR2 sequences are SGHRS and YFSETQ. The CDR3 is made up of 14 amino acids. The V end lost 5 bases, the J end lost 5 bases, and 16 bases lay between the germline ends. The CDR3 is CASRMDSGATEAFF. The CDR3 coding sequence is TGCGCCAGCAGGATGGACAGTGGTGCGACTGAAGCTTTCTTT.

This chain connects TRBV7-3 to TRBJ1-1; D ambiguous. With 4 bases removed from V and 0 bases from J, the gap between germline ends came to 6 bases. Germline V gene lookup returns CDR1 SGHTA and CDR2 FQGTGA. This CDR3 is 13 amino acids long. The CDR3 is CASSSEVNTEAFF. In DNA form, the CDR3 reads TGTGCCAGCAGCTCTGAGGTGAACACTGAAGCTTTCTTT.

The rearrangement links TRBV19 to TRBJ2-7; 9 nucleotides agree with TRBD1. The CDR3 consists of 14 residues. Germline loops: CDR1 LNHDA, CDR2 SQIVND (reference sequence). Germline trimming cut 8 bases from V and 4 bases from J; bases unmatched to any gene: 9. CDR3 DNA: TGTGCCAGTCAACCCGGGACAGGGAGTTACGAGCAGTACTTC. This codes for CASQPGTGSYEQYF.

CDR3 sequence reads: CSVAGSQPSYEQYF. The CDR3 DNA sequence: TGCAGCGTTGCAGGGTCACAACCCTCCTACGAGCAGTACTTC. This rearrangement joins TRBV29-1 to TRBJ2-7; TRBD1 might be the D (5 bases). The CDR3 sequence is 14 residues long. Trimming took 4 bases from V and 0 from J, leaving 13 bases between them. Germline V gene lookup returns CDR1 SQVTM and CDR2 ANQGSEA.

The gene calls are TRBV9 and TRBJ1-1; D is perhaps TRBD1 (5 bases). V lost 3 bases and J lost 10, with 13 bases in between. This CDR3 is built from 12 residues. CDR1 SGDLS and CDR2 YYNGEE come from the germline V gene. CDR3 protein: CASSGVVGGAFF. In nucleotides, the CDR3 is TGTGCCAGCAGCGGAGTCGTGGGGGGAGCTTTCTTT.

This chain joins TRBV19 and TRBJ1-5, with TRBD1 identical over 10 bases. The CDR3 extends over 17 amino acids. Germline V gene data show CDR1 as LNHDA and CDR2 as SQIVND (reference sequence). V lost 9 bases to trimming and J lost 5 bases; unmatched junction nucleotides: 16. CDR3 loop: CASKPLEAGQGYQPQHF. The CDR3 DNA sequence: TGTGCCAGCAAACCCCTCGAGGCGGGACAGGGGTATCAGCCCCAGCATTTT. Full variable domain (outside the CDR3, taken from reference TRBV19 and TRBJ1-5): DGGITQSPKYLFRKEGQNVTLSCEQNLNHDAMYWYRQDPGQGLRLIYYSQIVNDFQKGDIAEGYSVSREKKESFPLTVTSAQKNPTAFYLCASKPLEAGQGYQPQHFGDGTRLSIL.